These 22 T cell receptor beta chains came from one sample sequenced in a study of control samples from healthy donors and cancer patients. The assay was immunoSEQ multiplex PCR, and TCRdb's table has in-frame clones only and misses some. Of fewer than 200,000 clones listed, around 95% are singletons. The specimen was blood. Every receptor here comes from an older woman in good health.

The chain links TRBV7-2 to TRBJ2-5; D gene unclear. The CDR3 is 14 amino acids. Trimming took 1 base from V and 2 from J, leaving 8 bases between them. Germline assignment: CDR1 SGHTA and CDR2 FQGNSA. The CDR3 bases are TGTGCCAGCAGCTTAGAACGGATACAAGAGACCCAGTACTTC. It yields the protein CASSLERIQETQYF.

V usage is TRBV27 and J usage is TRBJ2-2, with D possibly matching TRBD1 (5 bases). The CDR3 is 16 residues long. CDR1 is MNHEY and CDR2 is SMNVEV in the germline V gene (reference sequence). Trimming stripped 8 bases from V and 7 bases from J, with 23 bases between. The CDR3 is CASGNDWGPPGGELFF. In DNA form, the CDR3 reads TGTGCCAGCGGAAACGATTGGGGCCCTCCAGGCGGGGAGCTGTTTTTT.

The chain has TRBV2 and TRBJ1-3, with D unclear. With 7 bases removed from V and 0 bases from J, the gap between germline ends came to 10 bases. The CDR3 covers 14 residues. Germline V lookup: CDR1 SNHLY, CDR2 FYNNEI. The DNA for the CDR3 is TGTGCCAGCAAATTAGACTACTCTGGAAACACCATATATTTT. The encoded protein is CASKLDYSGNTIYF.

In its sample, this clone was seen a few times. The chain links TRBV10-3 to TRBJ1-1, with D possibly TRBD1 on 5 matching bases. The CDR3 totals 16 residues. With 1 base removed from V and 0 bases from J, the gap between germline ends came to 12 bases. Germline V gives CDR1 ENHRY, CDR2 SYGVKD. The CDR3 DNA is TGTGCCATCAGTGAGTGGGGCGGCGACATGAACACTGAAGCTTTCTTT. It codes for CAISEWGGDMNTEAFF.

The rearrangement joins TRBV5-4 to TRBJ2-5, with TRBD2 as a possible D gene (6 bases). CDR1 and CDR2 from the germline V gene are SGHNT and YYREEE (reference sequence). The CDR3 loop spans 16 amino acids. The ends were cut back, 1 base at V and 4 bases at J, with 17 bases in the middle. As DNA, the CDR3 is TGTGCCAGCAGCTTGCCTCGAGCCCGGGGAGGAGAGACCCAGTACTTC. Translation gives CASSLPRARGGETQYF.

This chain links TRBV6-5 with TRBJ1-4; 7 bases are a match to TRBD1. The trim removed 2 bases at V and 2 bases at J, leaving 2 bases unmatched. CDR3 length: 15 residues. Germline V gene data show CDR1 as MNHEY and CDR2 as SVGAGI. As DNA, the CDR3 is TGTGCCAGCAGTTACAGGGGGCCCACTAATGAAAAACTGTTTTTT. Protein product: CASSYRGPTNEKLFF.

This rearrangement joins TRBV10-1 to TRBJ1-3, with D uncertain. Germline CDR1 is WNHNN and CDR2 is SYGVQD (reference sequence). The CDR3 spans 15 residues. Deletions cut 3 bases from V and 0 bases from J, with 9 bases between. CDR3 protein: CASSDEGSSGNTIYF. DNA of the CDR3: TGCGCCAGCAGTGACGAGGGCTCCTCTGGAAACACCATATATTTT.

CDR3 region: CASSYGKETQYF. CDR3 DNA sequence: TGTGCCAGCAGTTACGGGAAAGAGACCCAGTACTTC. The chain couples TRBV12-3 or TRBV12-4 to TRBJ2-5; tentative D call: TRBD2 (5 bases). V gave up 4 bases and J gave up 3 bases, with 6 bases separating them. This CDR3 spans 12 amino acids.

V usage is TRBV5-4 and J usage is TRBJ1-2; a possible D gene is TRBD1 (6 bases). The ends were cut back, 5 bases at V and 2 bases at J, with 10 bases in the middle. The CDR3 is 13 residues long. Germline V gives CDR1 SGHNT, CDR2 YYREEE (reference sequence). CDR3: CASSPDSNYGYTF. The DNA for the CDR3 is TGTGCCAGCAGTCCGGACAGCAACTATGGCTACACCTTC.

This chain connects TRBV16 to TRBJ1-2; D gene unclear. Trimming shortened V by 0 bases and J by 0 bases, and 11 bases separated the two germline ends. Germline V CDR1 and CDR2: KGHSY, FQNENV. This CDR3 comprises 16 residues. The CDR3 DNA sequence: TGTGCCAGCAGCCAATCTTATGCGGTATCTAACTATGGCTACACCTTC. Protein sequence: CASSQSYAVSNYGYTF.

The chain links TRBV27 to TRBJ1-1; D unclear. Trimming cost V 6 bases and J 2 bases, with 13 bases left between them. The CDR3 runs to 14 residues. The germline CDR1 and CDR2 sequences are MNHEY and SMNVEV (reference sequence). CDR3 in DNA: TGTGCCAGCAGGGACGACGGCCCTAACACTGAAGCTTTCTTT. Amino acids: CASRDDGPNTEAFF.

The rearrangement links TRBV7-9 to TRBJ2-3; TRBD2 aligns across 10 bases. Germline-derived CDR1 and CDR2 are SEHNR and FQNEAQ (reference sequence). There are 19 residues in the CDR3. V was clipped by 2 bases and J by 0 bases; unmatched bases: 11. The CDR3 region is CASSLLGSGGPASTDTQYF. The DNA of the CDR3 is TGTGCCAGCAGCTTATTGGGTAGCGGGGGGCCCGCTAGCACAGATACGCAGTATTTT.

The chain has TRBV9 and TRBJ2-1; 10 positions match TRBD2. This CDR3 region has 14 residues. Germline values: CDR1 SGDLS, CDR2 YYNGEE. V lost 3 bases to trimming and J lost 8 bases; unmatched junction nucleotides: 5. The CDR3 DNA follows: TGTGCCAGCAGCGGGGGACTAGCGTTCGATGAGCAGTTCTTC. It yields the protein CASSGGLAFDEQFF.

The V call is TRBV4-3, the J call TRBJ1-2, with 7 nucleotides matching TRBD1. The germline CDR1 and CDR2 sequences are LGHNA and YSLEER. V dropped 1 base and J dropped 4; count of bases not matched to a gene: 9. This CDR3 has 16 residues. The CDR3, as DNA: TGCGCCAGCAGCCAAGGGGGGACAGCTGCTCTCTATGGCTACACCTTC. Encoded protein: CASSQGGTAALYGYTF.

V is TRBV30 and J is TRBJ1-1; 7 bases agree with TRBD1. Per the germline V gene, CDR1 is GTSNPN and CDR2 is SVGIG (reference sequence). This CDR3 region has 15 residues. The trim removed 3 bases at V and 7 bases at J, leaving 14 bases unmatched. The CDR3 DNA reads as TGTGCCTGGAGGCGGAAAGGGGGCGAGGTCGGTGAAGCTTTCTTT. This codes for CAWRRKGGEVGEAFF.

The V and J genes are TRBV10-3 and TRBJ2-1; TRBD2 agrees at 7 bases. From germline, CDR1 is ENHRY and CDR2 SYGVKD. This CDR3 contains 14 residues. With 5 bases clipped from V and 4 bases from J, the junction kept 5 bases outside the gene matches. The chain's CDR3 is CAISIQGGYNEQFF. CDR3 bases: TGTGCCATCAGTATTCAGGGAGGGTACAATGAGCAGTTCTTC.

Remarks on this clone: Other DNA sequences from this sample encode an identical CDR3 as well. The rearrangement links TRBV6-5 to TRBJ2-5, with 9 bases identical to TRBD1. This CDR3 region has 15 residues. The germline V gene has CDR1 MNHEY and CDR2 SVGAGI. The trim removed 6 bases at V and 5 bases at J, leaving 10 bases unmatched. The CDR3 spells CASRWGQGEGETQYF. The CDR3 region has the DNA TGTGCCAGCAGATGGGGACAGGGCGAGGGGGAGACCCAGTACTTC.

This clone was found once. The CDR3 bases are TGTGCCAGCTCACCAGAGACAGGACCGAACACTGAAGCTTTCTTT. It specifies CASSPETGPNTEAFF. V gene TRBV18 combines with J gene TRBJ1-1; D might be TRBD1 (6 bases). Per germline, CDR1 KGHSH and CDR2 LQKENI. With 2 bases removed from V and 1 base from J, the gap between germline ends came to 11 bases. The CDR3 extends over 15 amino acids.

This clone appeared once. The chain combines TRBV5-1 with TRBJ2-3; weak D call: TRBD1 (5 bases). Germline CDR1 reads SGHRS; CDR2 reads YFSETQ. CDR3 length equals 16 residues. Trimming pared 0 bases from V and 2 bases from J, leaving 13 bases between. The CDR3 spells CASSLADIRATDTQYF. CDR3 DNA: TGCGCCAGCAGCTTGGCGGACATACGAGCCACAGATACGCAGTATTTT.

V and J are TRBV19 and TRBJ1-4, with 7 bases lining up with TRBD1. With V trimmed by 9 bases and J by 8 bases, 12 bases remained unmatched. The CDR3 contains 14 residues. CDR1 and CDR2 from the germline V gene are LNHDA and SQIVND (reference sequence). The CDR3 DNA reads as TGTGCCAGCGTAACCCGACAGGGTAAAGAAAAACTGTTTTTT. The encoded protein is CASVTRQGKEKLFF.

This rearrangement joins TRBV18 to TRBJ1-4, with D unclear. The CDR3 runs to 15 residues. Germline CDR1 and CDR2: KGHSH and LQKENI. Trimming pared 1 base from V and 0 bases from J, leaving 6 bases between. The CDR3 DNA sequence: TGTGCCAGCTCACCACGGGATGCAACTAATGAAAAACTGTTTTTT. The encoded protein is CASSPRDATNEKLFF.

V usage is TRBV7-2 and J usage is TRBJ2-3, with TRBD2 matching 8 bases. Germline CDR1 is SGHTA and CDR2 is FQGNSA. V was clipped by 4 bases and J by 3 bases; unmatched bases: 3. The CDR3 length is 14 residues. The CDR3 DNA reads TGTGCCAGCAGCTCGGGGGGGCTAACAGATACGCAGTATTTT. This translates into CASSSGGLTDTQYF.